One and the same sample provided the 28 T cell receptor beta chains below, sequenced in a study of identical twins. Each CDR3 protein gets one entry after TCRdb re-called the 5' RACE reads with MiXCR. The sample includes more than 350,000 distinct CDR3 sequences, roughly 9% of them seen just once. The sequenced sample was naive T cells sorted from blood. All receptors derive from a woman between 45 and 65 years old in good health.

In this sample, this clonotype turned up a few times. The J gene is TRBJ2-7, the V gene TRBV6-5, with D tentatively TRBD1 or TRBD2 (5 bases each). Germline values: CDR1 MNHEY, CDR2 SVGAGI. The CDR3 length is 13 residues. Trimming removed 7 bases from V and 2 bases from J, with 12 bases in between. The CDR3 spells CASMGTPAYEQYF. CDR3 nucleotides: TGTGCCAGCATGGGGACGCCGGCCTACGAGCAGTACTTC.

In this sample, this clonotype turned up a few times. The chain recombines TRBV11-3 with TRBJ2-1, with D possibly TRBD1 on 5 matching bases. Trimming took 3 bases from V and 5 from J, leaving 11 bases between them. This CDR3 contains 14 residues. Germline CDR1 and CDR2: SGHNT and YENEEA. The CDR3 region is CASSFFDRNNEQFF. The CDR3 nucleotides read TGTGCCAGCAGCTTTTTCGACAGAAACAATGAGCAGTTCTTC.

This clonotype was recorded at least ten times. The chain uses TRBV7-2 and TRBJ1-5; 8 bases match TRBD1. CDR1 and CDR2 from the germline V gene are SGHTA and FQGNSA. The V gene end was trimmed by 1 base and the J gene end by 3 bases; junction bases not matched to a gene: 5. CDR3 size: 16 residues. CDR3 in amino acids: CASSLERQGLNQPQHF. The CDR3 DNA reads TGTGCCAGCAGCTTAGAAAGACAGGGGCTCAATCAGCCCCAGCATTTT.

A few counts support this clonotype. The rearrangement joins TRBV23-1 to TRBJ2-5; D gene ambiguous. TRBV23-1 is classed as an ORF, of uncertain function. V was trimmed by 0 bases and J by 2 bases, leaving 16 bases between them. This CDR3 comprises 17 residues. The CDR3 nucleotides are TGCGCCAGCAGTCAATCGTGGCAGGCCAGTAGGCAAGAGACCCAGTACTTC. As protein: CASSQSWQASRQETQYF.

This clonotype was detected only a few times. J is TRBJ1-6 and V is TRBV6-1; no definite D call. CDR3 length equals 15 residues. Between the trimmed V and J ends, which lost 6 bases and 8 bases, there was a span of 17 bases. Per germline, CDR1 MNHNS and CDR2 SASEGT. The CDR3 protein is CASSRRIREDSPLHF. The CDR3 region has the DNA TGTGCCAGCAGCCGAAGGATAAGGGAGGATTCACCCCTCCACTTT.

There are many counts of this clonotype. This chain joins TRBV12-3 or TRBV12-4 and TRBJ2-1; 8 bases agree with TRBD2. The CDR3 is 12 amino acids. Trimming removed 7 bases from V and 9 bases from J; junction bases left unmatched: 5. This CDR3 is CASNGLAVEQFF. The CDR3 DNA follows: TGTGCCAGCAACGGACTAGCAGTTGAGCAGTTCTTC.

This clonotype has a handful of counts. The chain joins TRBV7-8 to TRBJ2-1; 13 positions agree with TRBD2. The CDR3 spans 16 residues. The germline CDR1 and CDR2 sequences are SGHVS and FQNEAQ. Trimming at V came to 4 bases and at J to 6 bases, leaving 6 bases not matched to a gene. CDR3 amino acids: CASSSRGLAGINEQFF. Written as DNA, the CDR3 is TGTGCCAGCAGCTCCCGGGGACTAGCGGGAATCAATGAGCAGTTCTTC. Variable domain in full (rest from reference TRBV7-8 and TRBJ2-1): GAGVSQSPRYKVAKRGQDVALRCDPISGHVSLFWYQQALGQGPEFLTYFQNEAQLDKSGLPSDRFFAERPEGSVSTLKIQRTQQEDSAVYLCASSSRGLAGINEQFFGPGTRLTVL.

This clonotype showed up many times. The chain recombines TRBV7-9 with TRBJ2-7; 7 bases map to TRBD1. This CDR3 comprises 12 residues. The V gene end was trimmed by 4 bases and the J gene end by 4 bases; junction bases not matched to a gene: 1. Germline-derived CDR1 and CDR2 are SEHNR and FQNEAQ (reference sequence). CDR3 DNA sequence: TGTGCCAGCAGCTCCAGGGGGTACGAGCAGTACTTC. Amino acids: CASSSRGYEQYF.

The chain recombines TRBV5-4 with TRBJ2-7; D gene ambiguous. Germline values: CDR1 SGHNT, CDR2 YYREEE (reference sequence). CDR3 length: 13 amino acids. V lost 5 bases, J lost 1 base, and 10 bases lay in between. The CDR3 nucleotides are TGTGCCAGCAGTCGAGACTGGTCCTACGAGCAGTACTTC. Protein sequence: CASSRDWSYEQYF.

The CDR3: CATSRGGQGSCTF. DNA of the CDR3: TGTGCCACCTCGAGGGGGGGACAGGGAAGTTGCACCTTC. The chain carries TRBV25-1 and TRBJ1-2, with TRBD1 matching over 9 bases. Per the germline V gene, CDR1 is MGHDK and CDR2 is SYGVNS. With 10 bases clipped from V and 13 bases from J, the junction kept 16 bases outside the gene matches. The CDR3 consists of 13 residues.

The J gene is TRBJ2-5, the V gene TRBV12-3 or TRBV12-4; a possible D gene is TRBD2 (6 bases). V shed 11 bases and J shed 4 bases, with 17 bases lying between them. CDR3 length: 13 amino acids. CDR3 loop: CAGAPGLLETQYF. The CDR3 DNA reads TGTGCCGGAGCCCCGGGACTCTTAGAGACCCAGTACTTC.

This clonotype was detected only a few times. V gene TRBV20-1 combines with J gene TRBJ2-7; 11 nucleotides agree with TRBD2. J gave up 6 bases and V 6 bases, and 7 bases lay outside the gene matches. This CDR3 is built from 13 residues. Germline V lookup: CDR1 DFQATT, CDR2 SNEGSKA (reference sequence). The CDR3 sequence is CSAMGLAALEQYF. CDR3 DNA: TGCAGTGCGATGGGACTAGCGGCGCTCGAGCAGTACTTC.

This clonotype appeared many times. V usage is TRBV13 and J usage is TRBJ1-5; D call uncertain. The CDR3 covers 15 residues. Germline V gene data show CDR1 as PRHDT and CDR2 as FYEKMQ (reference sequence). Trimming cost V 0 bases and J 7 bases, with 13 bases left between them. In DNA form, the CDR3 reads TGTGCCAGCAGCTTAGGGGGTACCTCGACGCAGCCCCAGCATTTT. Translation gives CASSLGGTSTQPQHF. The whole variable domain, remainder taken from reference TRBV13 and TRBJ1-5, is AAGVIQSPRHLIKEKRETATLKCYPIPRHDTVYWYQQGPGQDPQFLISFYEKMQSDKGSIPDRFSAQQFSDYHSELNMSSLELGDSALYFCASSLGGTSTQPQHFGDGTRLSIL.

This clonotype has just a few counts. In nucleotides, the CDR3 is TGTGCCAGCAGCCTCTCTAATGAAAAACTGTTTTTT. Translated: CASSLSNEKLFF. The chain employs TRBV12-3 or TRBV12-4 and TRBJ1-4; no clear D gene. Trimming took off 6 bases at V and 3 bases at J, with 5 bases between the two ends. The CDR3 has 12 residues.

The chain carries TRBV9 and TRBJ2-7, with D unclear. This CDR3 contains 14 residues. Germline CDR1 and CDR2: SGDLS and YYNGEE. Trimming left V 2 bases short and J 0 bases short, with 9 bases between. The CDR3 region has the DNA TGTGCCAGCAGCGTGAGCGCTAGCTCCTACGAGCAGTACTTC. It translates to CASSVSASSYEQYF.

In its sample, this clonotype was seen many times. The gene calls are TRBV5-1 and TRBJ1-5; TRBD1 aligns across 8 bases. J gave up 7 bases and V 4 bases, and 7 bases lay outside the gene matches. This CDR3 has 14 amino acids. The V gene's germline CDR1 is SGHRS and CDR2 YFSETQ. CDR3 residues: CASSPTGGAQPQHF. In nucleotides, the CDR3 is TGCGCCAGCAGCCCCACAGGGGGAGCACAGCCCCAGCATTTT.

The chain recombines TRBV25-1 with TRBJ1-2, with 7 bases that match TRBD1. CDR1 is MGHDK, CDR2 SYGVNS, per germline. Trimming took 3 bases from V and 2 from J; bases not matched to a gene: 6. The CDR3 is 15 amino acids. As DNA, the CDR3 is TGTGCCAGCAGTGACCGGGACAGCGCGAACTATGGCTACACCTTC. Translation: CASSDRDSANYGYTF.

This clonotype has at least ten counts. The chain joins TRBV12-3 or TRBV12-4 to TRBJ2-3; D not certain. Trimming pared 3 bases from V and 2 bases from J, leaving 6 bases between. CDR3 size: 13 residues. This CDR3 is CASSLSTTDTQYF. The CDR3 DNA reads TGTGCCAGCAGTTTGAGCACCACAGATACGCAGTATTTT.

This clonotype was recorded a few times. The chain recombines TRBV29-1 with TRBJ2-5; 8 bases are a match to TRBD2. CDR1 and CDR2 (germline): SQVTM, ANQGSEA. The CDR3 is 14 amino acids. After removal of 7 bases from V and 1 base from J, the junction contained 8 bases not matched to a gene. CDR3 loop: CSARAGAAQETQYF. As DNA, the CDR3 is TGCAGCGCTAGAGCGGGAGCAGCCCAAGAGACCCAGTACTTC.

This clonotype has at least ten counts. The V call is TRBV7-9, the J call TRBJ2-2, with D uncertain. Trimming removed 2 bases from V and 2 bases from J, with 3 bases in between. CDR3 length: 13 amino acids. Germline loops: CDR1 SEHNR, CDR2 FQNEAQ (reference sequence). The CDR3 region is CASSLLNTGELFF. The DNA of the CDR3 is TGTGCCAGCAGCTTATTAAACACCGGGGAGCTGTTTTTT.

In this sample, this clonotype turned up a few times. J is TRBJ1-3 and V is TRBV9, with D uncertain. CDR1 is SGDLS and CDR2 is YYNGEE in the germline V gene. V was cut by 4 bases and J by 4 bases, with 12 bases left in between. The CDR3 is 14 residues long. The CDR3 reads CASSPEFSGNTIYF. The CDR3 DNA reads TGTGCCAGCAGCCCTGAATTCTCGGGAAACACCATATATTTT.

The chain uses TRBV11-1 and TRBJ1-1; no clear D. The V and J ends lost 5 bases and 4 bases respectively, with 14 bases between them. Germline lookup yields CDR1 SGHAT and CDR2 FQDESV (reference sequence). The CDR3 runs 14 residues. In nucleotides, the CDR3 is TGTGCCAGCAGCCCGGCAAAATCCGGCACTGAAGCTTTCTTT. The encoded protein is CASSPAKSGTEAFF.

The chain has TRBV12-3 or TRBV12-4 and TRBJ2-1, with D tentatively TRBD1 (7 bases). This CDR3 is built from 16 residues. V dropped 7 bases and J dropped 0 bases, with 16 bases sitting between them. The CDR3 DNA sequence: TGTGCCAGCAACGTGGAGGGGGCGAGCTCCTACAATGAGCAGTTCTTC. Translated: CASNVEGASSYNEQFF.

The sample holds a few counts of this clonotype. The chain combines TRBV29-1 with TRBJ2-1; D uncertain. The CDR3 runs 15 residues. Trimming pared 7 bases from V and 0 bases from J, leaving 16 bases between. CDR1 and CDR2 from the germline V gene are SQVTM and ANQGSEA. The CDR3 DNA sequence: TGCAGCGCTGGTAGGGCCTCAAGCTCCTACAATGAGCAGTTCTTC. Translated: CSAGRASSSYNEQFF.

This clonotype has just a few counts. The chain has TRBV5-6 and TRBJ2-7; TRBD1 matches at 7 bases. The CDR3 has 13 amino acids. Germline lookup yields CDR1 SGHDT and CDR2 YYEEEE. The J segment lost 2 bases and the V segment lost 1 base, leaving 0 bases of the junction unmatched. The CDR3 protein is CASSLTGAYEQYV. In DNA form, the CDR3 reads TGTGCCAGCAGCTTGACAGGGGCCTACGAGCAGTACGTC.

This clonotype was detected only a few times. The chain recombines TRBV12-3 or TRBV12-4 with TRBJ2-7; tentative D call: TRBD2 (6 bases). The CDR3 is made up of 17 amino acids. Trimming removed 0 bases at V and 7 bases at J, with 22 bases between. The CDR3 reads CASSLALIGTQVREQYF. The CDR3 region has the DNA TGTGCCAGCAGTTTAGCGCTGATAGGGACTCAGGTGAGGGAGCAGTACTTC.

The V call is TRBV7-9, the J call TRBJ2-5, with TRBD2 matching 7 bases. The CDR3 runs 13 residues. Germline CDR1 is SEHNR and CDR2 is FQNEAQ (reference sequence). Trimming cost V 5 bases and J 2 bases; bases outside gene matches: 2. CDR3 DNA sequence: TGTGCCAGCAGCGGGGGGGGGCAAGAGACCCAGTACTTC. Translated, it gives CASSGGGQETQYF.

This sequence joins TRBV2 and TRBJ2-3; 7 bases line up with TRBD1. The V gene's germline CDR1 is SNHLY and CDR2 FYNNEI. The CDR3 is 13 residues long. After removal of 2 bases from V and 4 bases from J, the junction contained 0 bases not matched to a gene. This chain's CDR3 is CASSERGPDTQYF. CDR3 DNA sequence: TGTGCCAGCAGTGAAAGGGGGCCAGATACGCAGTATTTT.